The 9 T cell receptor beta chains below were found in one sample sequenced in a study of blood T cells in healthy people across ages. A second PCR, run for about 7 to 12 cycles, used a sample-barcoded 5' primer plus a J-beta primer mix. TCRdb redid the calling of the 5' RACE reads with MiXCR, one entry per CDR3 protein. The repertoire consists of just over 800,000 distinct CDR3 sequences, with approximately 65% occurring once and the leading ten covering roughly 26%. Sequencing used blood. These TCRs come from a man aged 25-45 years in good health.

This chain uses TRBV11-1 with TRBJ2-7, with D perhaps TRBD1 or TRBD2 (7 bases each). Per the germline V gene, CDR1 is SGHAT and CDR2 is FQDESV (reference sequence). The V end lost 2 bases, the J end lost 0 bases, and 29 bases lay between the germline ends. CDR3 length: 21 residues. The CDR3 coding sequence is TGTGCCAGCAGCTTACCAGACAGGGAGGGATTTTCGATTTTGATCTCCTACGAGCAGTACTTC. This translates into CASSLPDREGFSILISYEQYF.

The CDR3 spells CASGRTSGVEQFF. The CDR3 region has the DNA TGCGCCAGCGGCCGGACTAGCGGGGTCGAGCAGTTCTTC. J is TRBJ2-1 and V is TRBV5-1; 12 nucleotides match TRBD2. CDR1 is SGHRS, CDR2 YFSETQ, per germline. The J segment lost 10 bases and the V segment lost 7 bases, leaving 6 bases of the junction unmatched. The CDR3 is 13 residues long.

This clonotype was found a few times. The chain uses TRBV9 and TRBJ2-7; D may be TRBD1 (6 bases). The CDR3 runs to 14 residues. Looked up from germline, CDR1 is SGDLS and CDR2 is YYNGEE. Trimming removed 0 bases at V and 3 bases at J, with 10 bases between. The CDR3 region is CASSVGTDVYEQYF. The CDR3 coding sequence is TGTGCCAGCAGCGTAGGGACAGACGTCTACGAGCAGTACTTC.

This clonotype was seen just once. This sequence joins TRBV12-3 or TRBV12-4 and TRBJ2-7, with 12 bases that match TRBD2. J gave up 5 bases and V 2 bases, and 10 bases lay outside the gene matches. This CDR3 is built from 17 residues. The CDR3 is CASSLTPLAGGPHEQYF. The DNA for the CDR3 is TGTGCCAGCAGTTTAACGCCGCTAGCGGGGGGGCCCCACGAGCAGTACTTC.

This CDR3 is CASSQDPGQIHNYGYTF. The CDR3 nucleotides read TGTGCCAGCAGCCAAGACCCGGGGCAGATTCATAACTATGGCTACACCTTC. The chain employs TRBV4-2 and TRBJ1-2; maybe TRBD1 (5 bases). In germline, CDR1 is LGHNA, CDR2 YNFKEQ. The CDR3 has 17 residues. V was shortened by 0 bases and J by 1 base, with 15 bases between the two germline ends.

A single count supports this clonotype. This sequence joins TRBV7-2 and TRBJ2-7; a possible D gene is TRBD1 (5 bases). Per the germline V gene, CDR1 is SGHTA and CDR2 is FQGNSA. This CDR3 region has 14 residues. Trimming removed 1 base from V and 5 bases from J, with 12 bases in between. The CDR3 sequence is CASSLVGALNEQYF. The DNA of the CDR3 is TGTGCCAGCAGCTTAGTAGGGGCACTAAACGAGCAGTACTTC.

The V gene is TRBV7-2, the J gene TRBJ2-1; possible D gene TRBD2, 7 bases. Per the germline V gene, CDR1 is SGHTA and CDR2 is FQGNSA. The germline V and J ends were trimmed by 1 base and 12 bases, with 16 bases remaining between them. This CDR3 is built from 14 residues. This chain's CDR3 is CASSLGRGATGQFF. CDR3 DNA: TGTGCCAGCAGCTTAGGTCGGGGGGCCACGGGGCAGTTCTTC.

This clonotype has just a few counts. The V call is TRBV6-2 or TRBV6-3, the J call TRBJ2-2; TRBD1 matches at 7 bases. This CDR3 region has 15 residues. The V gene end was trimmed by 2 bases and the J gene end by 4 bases; junction bases not matched to a gene: 4. Germline loops: CDR1 MNHEY, CDR2 SVGEGT. The CDR3 loop reads CASSYPGQRTGELFF. CDR3 nucleotide sequence: TGTGCCAGCAGTTACCCGGGACAGCGCACCGGGGAGCTGTTTTTT.

The chain uses TRBV7-2 and TRBJ2-7; the D is unclear. Trimming cost V 5 bases and J 5 bases, with 13 bases left between them. Per germline, CDR1 SGHTA and CDR2 FQGNSA. CDR3 length: 13 residues. The DNA for the CDR3 is TGTGCCAGCAGCACACGAGGTTCCGACGAGCAGTACTTC. Protein product: CASSTRGSDEQYF.